This passage covers 29 T cell receptor beta chains from one sample sequenced in a study of cytomegalovirus exposure and HLA in healthy donors. The PCR was carried out with 60 Vbeta primers and 13 Jbeta primers. The protocol was immunoSEQ multiplex PCR, while the TCRdb copy is restricted to in-frame clones and leaves out a portion. The sample shows under 200,000 clones, about 75% of them seen only once. The sample consisted of PBMCs. Receptor source: a male donor in good health and CMV-seronegative.

Concerning this clone: Distinct nucleotide sequences in the sample also encode this CDR3. The chain employs TRBV5-1 and TRBJ1-1; 7 bases agree with TRBD1. Germline trimming cut 4 bases from V and 5 bases from J; bases unmatched to any gene: 8. CDR3 length: 14 residues. Germline values: CDR1 SGHRS, CDR2 YFSETQ. CDR3 protein: CASSQGVGGTEAFF. The CDR3 bases are TGCGCCAGCAGCCAGGGGGTGGGAGGTACTGAAGCTTTCTTT.

The chain is built from TRBV6-1 and TRBJ2-2; 8 nucleotides line up with TRBD2. This CDR3 region has 15 residues. Per germline, CDR1 MNHNS and CDR2 SASEGT. The V segment lost 4 bases and the J segment 2 bases; nucleotides outside the gene matches: 3. CDR3 nucleotide sequence: TGTGCCAGCAGTGGACTAGCGCCCAACACCGGGGAGCTGTTTTTT. Protein sequence: CASSGLAPNTGELFF.

V and J are TRBV5-6 and TRBJ1-2; D uncertain. Germline V gene sequence: CDR1 SGHDT, CDR2 YYEEEE. The V end lost 2 bases, the J end lost 1 base, and 9 bases lay between the germline ends. The CDR3 consists of 14 residues. This CDR3 is CASSLRENNYGYTF. CDR3 in DNA: TGTGCCAGCAGCTTACGGGAAAATAACTATGGCTACACCTTC.

The DNA of the CDR3 is TGTGCCAGCAGGAAAACTCTGGGGGGGAAGAACACTGAAGCTTTCTTT. Amino acids: CASRKTLGGKNTEAFF. The chain combines TRBV7-9 with TRBJ1-1; TRBD1 might be the D (5 bases). With 6 bases removed from V and 1 base from J, the gap between germline ends came to 18 bases. The CDR3 is made up of 16 amino acids. From germline, CDR1 is SEHNR and CDR2 FQNEAQ (reference sequence).

The chain carries TRBV7-3 and TRBJ2-5; 7 nucleotides line up with TRBD1. This CDR3 has 13 residues. CDR1 is SGHTA and CDR2 is FQGTGA in the germline V gene. Germline trimming cut 5 bases from V and 10 bases from J; bases unmatched to any gene: 10. The CDR3 nucleotides read TGTGCCAGCAGCCAAGATACAGGGGCCGACCAGTACTTC. Translating gives CASSQDTGADQYF.

The chain links TRBV30 to TRBJ1-4; 7 bases line up with TRBD1. The germline V gene encodes CDR1 GTSNPN and CDR2 SVGIG (reference sequence). V trimming: 3 bases; J trimming: 4 bases; junction bases outside the gene matches: 8. This CDR3 is 15 amino acids long. This CDR3 is CAWRTPGQFNEKLFF. CDR3 sequence (DNA): TGTGCCTGGAGGACTCCGGGACAGTTTAATGAAAAACTGTTTTTT.

V and J are TRBV5-1 and TRBJ2-5; D remains unclear. The tail of the sequence fits TRBJ2-7 better, so the J call may be wrong. Germline V CDR1 and CDR2: SGHRS, YFSETQ. This CDR3 is built from 14 residues. The CDR3 is CASSLAARKYEQYF. The DNA of the CDR3 is TGCGCCAGCAGCTTGGCCGCCAGGAAATACGAGCAGTACTTC.

J is TRBJ1-2 and V is TRBV15; 11 bases are shared with TRBD1. V shed 1 base, J shed 0 bases, and the junction held 4 bases outside the gene matches. Per the germline V gene, CDR1 is LNHNV and CDR2 is YYDKDF (reference sequence). This CDR3 is 17 amino acids long. The CDR3 coding sequence is TGTGCCACCAGCAGAGGGGGGACAGGGGGGTCTAACTATGGCTACACCTTC. It encodes CATSRGGTGGSNYGYTF.

The chain combines TRBV5-5 with TRBJ2-4; the match to TRBD2 covers 10 bases. V lost 0 bases to trimming and J lost 5 bases; unmatched junction nucleotides: 8. The CDR3 contains 17 residues. Germline lookup yields CDR1 SGHKS and CDR2 YYEKEE (reference sequence). CDR3 sequence (DNA): TGTGCCAGCAGCTTGGTTCTAGCGGGAGCATCCCAAAACATTCAGTACTTC. Its protein is CASSLVLAGASQNIQYF.

The genes are TRBV7-8 and TRBJ1-5, with 7 positions matching TRBD1. Germline CDR1 SGHVS, CDR2 FQNEAQ. J lost 0 bases, V lost 10 bases, and 18 bases had no gene match. The CDR3 loop spans 18 amino acids. The DNA of the CDR3 is TGTGCCACCTCCCAGGGGGAGTATCGAAAAATTAGCAATCAGCCCCAGCATTTT. Encoded protein: CATSQGEYRKISNQPQHF. The variable domain in full, with the rest retrieved from reference TRBV7-8 and TRBJ1-5, is GAGVSQSPRYKVAKRGQDVALRCDPISGHVSLFWYQQALGQGPEFLTYFQNEAQLDKSGLPSDRFFAERPEGSVSTLKIQRTQQEDSAVYLCATSQGEYRKISNQPQHFGDGTRLSIL.

Points on this clone: This CDR3 is also generated by other DNA sequences in the sample. V and J are TRBV6-5 and TRBJ2-5, with 7 nucleotides matching TRBD1. Germline V gene sequence: CDR1 MNHEY, CDR2 SVGAGI. The CDR3 spans 13 residues. Trimming at V came to 6 bases and at J to 1 base, leaving 2 bases not matched to a gene. The CDR3 bases are TGTGCCAGCAGCTACAGGGGCCAAGAGACCCAGTACTTC. Amino acids: CASSYRGQETQYF.

The chain recombines TRBV7-6 with TRBJ2-1, with 9 bases matching TRBD1. Germline V gives CDR1 SGHVS, CDR2 FNYEAQ. The CDR3 is made up of 17 amino acids. The V segment lost 0 bases and the J segment 4 bases; nucleotides outside the gene matches: 7. CDR3 coding DNA: TGTGCCAGCAGCTTAGCGTACTGGACAGGGGTGTACAATGAGCAGTTCTTC. Translating it yields CASSLAYWTGVYNEQFF.

The CDR3 sequence: CASSLESSSYNEQFF. In DNA, the CDR3 is TGCGCCAGCAGCTTGGAGAGTAGCTCCTACAATGAGCAGTTCTTC. V gene TRBV5-1 combines with J gene TRBJ2-1; D uncertain. The germline gives CDR1 SGHRS, CDR2 YFSETQ. This CDR3 contains 15 residues. Trimming took 0 bases from V and 0 from J, leaving 7 bases between them.

The chain joins TRBV1 to TRBJ2-1; the D call TRBD2 from the table was never checked on the DNA. TRBV1 is marked as a pseudogene. The CDR3 contains 12 residues. DNA of the CDR3: TGCACCAGCAGCCAAGCGGGGGTCGAGCAGTTCTTC. This translates into CTSSQAGVEQFF.

The chain recombines TRBV2 with TRBJ2-3, with D maybe TRBD2 (5 bases). Trimming pared 7 bases from V and 4 bases from J, leaving 6 bases between. The length of the CDR3 is 11 residues. Germline CDR1 is SNHLY and CDR2 is FYNNEI. The DNA of the CDR3 is TGTGCCAGCACGCGGGCAGATACGCAGTATTTT. It specifies CASTRADTQYF.

This rearrangement joins TRBV7-3 to TRBJ2-1; the match to TRBD2 covers 14 bases. CDR1 SGHTA and CDR2 FQGTGA come from the germline V gene. With V trimmed by 2 bases and J by 10 bases, 4 bases remained unmatched. This CDR3 has 15 amino acids. The CDR3 sequence: CASSLWGLAGEEQFF. For the CDR3, the DNA is TGTGCCAGCAGCTTATGGGGACTAGCGGGAGAGGAGCAGTTCTTC.

This clone was counted only a few times. The V and J genes are TRBV18 and TRBJ2-3; 9 bases map to TRBD2. V was pared by 2 bases and J by 2 bases, with 2 bases of the junction left unmatched. This CDR3 contains 15 residues. From germline, CDR1 is KGHSH and CDR2 LQKENI. DNA for the CDR3: TGTGCCAGCTCACCAGTAGCGGGGGACACAGATACGCAGTATTTT. This translates into CASSPVAGDTDTQYF.

The chain is built from TRBV9 and TRBJ2-7; D is undetermined. The CDR3 is 14 residues long. The germline V gene encodes CDR1 SGDLS and CDR2 YYNGEE. V was trimmed by 0 bases and J by 3 bases, leaving 10 bases between them. CDR3: CASSVATVGYEQYF. CDR3 coding DNA: TGTGCCAGCAGCGTAGCTACAGTTGGCTACGAGCAGTACTTC.

The V and J genes are TRBV5-4 and TRBJ2-5; 8 bases align to TRBD1. This CDR3 comprises 13 residues. Trimming cost V 2 bases and J 5 bases; bases outside gene matches: 2. Germline CDR1 reads SGHNT; CDR2 reads YYREEE (reference sequence). CDR3 sequence: CASSFRGRETQYF. CDR3 DNA: TGTGCCAGCAGCTTCAGGGGGCGGGAGACCCAGTACTTC.

The gene calls are TRBV27 and TRBJ1-5; 9 bases line up with TRBD1. The germline V gene has CDR1 MNHEY and CDR2 SMNVEV (reference sequence). The junction had 7 bases not matched to a gene; V was cut back by 3 bases and J by 7 bases. The CDR3 loop spans 15 amino acids. The CDR3 DNA reads TGTGCCAGCAGTTTCGGGACAGGGCCCGGGCAGCCCCAGCATTTT. Protein product: CASSFGTGPGQPQHF.

This clone has only a few counts. The chain has TRBV7-9 and TRBJ1-1, with no clear D. Trimming left V 2 bases short and J 6 bases short, with 7 bases between. Germline V gene data show CDR1 as SEHNR and CDR2 as FQNEAQ (reference sequence). The CDR3 length is 12 residues. The CDR3 is CASSLLVPEAFF. In nucleotides, the CDR3 is TGTGCCAGCAGCTTACTTGTTCCTGAAGCTTTCTTT. Full variable domain (outside the CDR3, taken from reference TRBV7-9 and TRBJ1-1): DTGVSQNPRHKITKRGQNVTFRCDPISEHNRLYWYRQTLGQGPEFLTYFQNEAQLEKSRLLSDRFSAERPKGSFSTLEIQRTEQGDSAMYLCASSLLVPEAFFGQGTRLTVV.

The chain joins TRBV28 to TRBJ2-7, with D tentatively TRBD1 (5 bases). V was trimmed by 2 bases and J by 6 bases, leaving 17 bases between them. Germline CDR1 is MDHEN and CDR2 is SYDVKM. The CDR3 is made up of 15 amino acids. This CDR3 is CASSLAEWGFGEQYF. The CDR3 DNA follows: TGTGCCAGCAGTTTAGCGGAGTGGGGCTTTGGCGAGCAGTACTTC.

The chain is built from TRBV5-1 and TRBJ2-2, with TRBD1 matching 9 bases. Germline values: CDR1 SGHRS, CDR2 YFSETQ. This CDR3 has 15 residues. The J segment lost 7 bases and the V segment lost 4 bases, leaving 8 bases of the junction unmatched. The CDR3 is CASSRDRDVYGELFF. As DNA, the CDR3 is TGCGCCAGCAGCCGGGACAGGGACGTTTACGGGGAGCTGTTTTTT.

The CDR3 here is CASSETSGGDTQYF. The DNA for the CDR3 is TGTGCCAGCAGCGAGACTAGCGGGGGGGATACGCAGTATTTT. The chain combines TRBV7-7 with TRBJ2-3; 13 nucleotides match TRBD2. The germline gives CDR1 SSHAT, CDR2 FNYEAQ (reference sequence). The length of the CDR3 is 14 residues. The V and J ends lost 5 bases and 6 bases, in that order; junction bases with no gene match: 2.

Concerning this clone: A read error may account for a junction end that differs from germline. Other DNA sequences in this specimen translate into the identical CDR3. The chain combines TRBV2 with TRBJ2-2, with unresolved D. The CDR3 is 16 amino acids. Germline V CDR1 and CDR2: SNHLY, FYNNEI. DNA for the CDR3: TGTGCTAGCAGCCCCTCGCATGACATGAACACCGGGGAGCTGTTTTTT. It yields the protein CASSPSHDMNTGELFF.

V is TRBV5-1 and J is TRBJ1-1; 7 positions match TRBD1. Germline V gives CDR1 SGHRS, CDR2 YFSETQ. The CDR3 sequence is 14 residues long. The junction had 5 bases not matched to a gene; V was cut back by 4 bases and J by 2 bases. The CDR3 loop is CASSPRTGNTEAFF. The CDR3 bases are TGCGCCAGCAGCCCGAGGACAGGAAACACTGAAGCTTTCTTT.

The rearrangement links TRBV7-9 to TRBJ2-1; the match to TRBD2 covers 13 bases. The length of the CDR3 is 17 residues. J gave up 3 bases and V 4 bases, and 6 bases lay outside the gene matches. The germline V gene has CDR1 SEHNR and CDR2 FQNEAQ (reference sequence). The CDR3 sequence is CASSSGLAGVSYNEQFF. The CDR3 nucleotides are TGTGCCAGCAGCTCAGGACTAGCGGGAGTAAGCTACAATGAGCAGTTCTTC.

The chain has TRBV29-1 and TRBJ1-1, with a possible D match to TRBD1 (6 bases). V lost 5 bases, J lost 12 bases, and 19 bases lay in between. There are 12 residues in the CDR3. Germline CDR1 reads SQVTM; CDR2 reads ANQGSEA. The chain's CDR3 is CSVTPLGQTTFF. The CDR3 DNA reads TGCAGCGTTACTCCCCTTGGACAGACAACTTTCTTT.

This chain uses TRBV11-2 with TRBJ1-1; TRBD1 aligns across 8 bases. V was pared by 4 bases and J by 3 bases, with 4 bases of the junction left unmatched. CDR3 length equals 14 residues. The germline V gene encodes CDR1 SGHAT and CDR2 FQNNGV. The CDR3 sequence is CASSSDRVYTEAFF. CDR3 in DNA: TGTGCCAGCAGCTCGGACAGGGTGTACACTGAAGCTTTCTTT.